This TCR beta chain was recorded in a study of T cell responses to AZD1222 COVID-19 vaccine. CDR3 length equals 12 residues. V lost 8 bases to trimming and J lost 6 bases, with 11 bases between them. Germline CDR1 ENHRY, CDR2 SYGVKD. The protocol was immunoSEQ multiplex PCR, while the TCRdb copy is restricted to in-frame clones and leaves out a portion. The table lists approximately 65,000 clones, 65% to 80% of them singletons, with roughly 12% in the top ten. This clone was observed once. This TCR derives from an adult in good health. V usage is TRBV10-3 and J usage is TRBJ1-5, with D maybe TRBD1 (5 bases). The sample consisted of peripheral blood, taken on day 0 of AZD1222 vaccination. CDR3 in amino acids: CAIGGEGQPQHF. The CDR3 bases are TGTGCCATCGGGGGTGAGGGTCAGCCCCAGCATTTT.